The clone carrying this T cell receptor (beta chain) was found once. This entry comes from a study of blood T cell repertoires in COVID-19. Sequencing was performed with immunoSEQ multiplex PCR; in TCRdb, only in-frame clones are kept and a portion is missing. The table records 200,000 or so clones, 86% of them present only once. Looked up from germline, CDR1 is LNHDA and CDR2 is SQIVND (reference sequence). Trimming shortened V by 5 bases and J by 13 bases, and 15 bases separated the two germline ends. This CDR3 is built from 12 residues. This sequence joins TRBV19 and TRBJ1-5, with D maybe TRBD1 (5 bases). This receptor was identified in a woman aged 70-85 years with acute or convalescent COVID-19. Sequenced input: peripheral blood. CDR3 residues: CASSVPGGIQHF. In DNA, the CDR3 is TGTGCCAGTAGTGTTCCGGGGGGGATTCAGCATTTT.